What follows are 20 T cell receptor beta chains derived from one specimen sequenced in a study of T cell repertoires in cytomegalovirus infection. A single record per CDR3 protein comes from TCRdb applying MiXCR to the reads. The sample carries around 710,000 distinct CDR3 sequences, 25% to 35% recorded once. Their antigens are not known. The material sequenced was cultured CD8+ T cells from PBMCs, taken from culture after CMV antigen stimulation. Receptors originate from a human donor in good health (CMV status not recorded). Some clones in this sample may be carry-over from other donors' samples.

The chain has TRBV5-4 and TRBJ2-7; a possible D gene is TRBD1 (8 bases). Trimming left V 4 bases short and J 3 bases short, with 14 bases between. The CDR3 covers 14 residues. CDR1 and CDR2 (germline): SGHNT, YYREEE (reference sequence). The CDR3, as DNA: TGTGCCAGCAGCCTACAGGGGGGGGTCTACGAGCAGTACTTC. It yields the protein CASSLQGGVYEQYF.

This clonotype was seen only a few times. The chain links TRBV12-3 or TRBV12-4 to TRBJ2-3; weak D call: TRBD2 (6 bases). Between the trimmed V and J ends, which lost 6 bases and 7 bases, there was a span of 14 bases. The CDR3 runs to 13 residues. CDR3 amino acids: CASRSFRDYTQYF. The CDR3 nucleotides are TGTGCCAGCAGGTCATTCCGGGACTATACGCAGTATTTT.

The CDR3 nucleotides are TGTGCCAGCAGCTTAAAGTGGGGGGCGACAGATACGCAGTATTTT. Translation: CASSLKWGATDTQYF. The chain carries TRBV7-6 and TRBJ2-3; the D call may be TRBD1 or TRBD2 (6 bases each). Germline lookup yields CDR1 SGHVS and CDR2 FNYEAQ. Trimming took 2 bases from V and 3 from J, leaving 12 bases between them. The CDR3 is 15 amino acids.

This clonotype was found a few times. The chain uses TRBV7-8 and TRBJ1-3; D is undetermined. The CDR3 runs 14 residues. Per germline, CDR1 SGHVS and CDR2 FQNEAQ. V lost 5 bases to trimming and J lost 0 bases, with 8 bases between them. Written as DNA, the CDR3 is TGTGCCAGCAGCGTCGGGAGCTCTGGAAACACCATATATTTT. Encoded protein: CASSVGSSGNTIYF.

The V gene is TRBV24-1, the J gene TRBJ1-5; D might be TRBD1 (6 bases). This CDR3 is built from 14 residues. CDR1 KGHDR and CDR2 SFDVKD come from the germline V gene. The V and J ends lost 5 bases and 10 bases respectively, with 17 bases between them. This CDR3 is CATSGSGAMIPQHF. CDR3 nucleotide sequence: TGTGCCACCAGTGGGTCGGGGGCCATGATCCCCCAGCATTTT.

This clonotype came up once. The chain has TRBV7-6 and TRBJ2-1; D might be TRBD1 or TRBD2, each matching 5 bases. CDR1 SGHVS and CDR2 FNYEAQ come from the germline V gene. CDR3 size: 13 residues. CDR3 in amino acids: CASPGTHTDEQFF. The CDR3 DNA is TGTGCTAGCCCTGGGACCCACACGGATGAGCAGTTCTTC.

The sample holds a few counts of this clonotype. The chain links TRBV27 to TRBJ2-3; 7 nucleotides align to TRBD2. Germline-derived CDR1 and CDR2 are MNHEY and SMNVEV (reference sequence). V shed 0 bases, J shed 3 bases, and the junction held 9 bases outside the gene matches. CDR3 size: 17 residues. The CDR3 bases are TGTGCCAGCAGTTTATCCCTACGGGGGGTGGCGACAGATACGCAGTATTTT. Its protein is CASSLSLRGVATDTQYF.

This clonotype came up a few times. The V gene is TRBV9, the J gene TRBJ1-4, with 8 positions matching TRBD1. With 3 bases clipped from V and 8 bases from J, the junction kept 9 bases outside the gene matches. Germline V gives CDR1 SGDLS, CDR2 YYNGEE. This CDR3 has 15 amino acids. CDR3 in amino acids: CASSASGGIEEKLFF. Here the CDR3 DNA reads TGTGCCAGCAGCGCCTCAGGGGGCATCGAGGAAAAACTGTTTTTT.

This clonotype was counted at least ten times. The chain has TRBV7-9 and TRBJ2-5, with TRBD2 identical over 7 bases. From germline, CDR1 is SEHNR and CDR2 FQNEAQ (reference sequence). CDR3 length equals 16 residues. The V and J ends lost 4 bases and 4 bases, in that order; junction bases with no gene match: 12. In DNA, the CDR3 is TGTGCCAGCAGCTCCCCTCGGGCGGGAGCGGGAGAGACCCAGTACTTC. Encoded protein: CASSSPRAGAGETQYF.

This clonotype was seen ten or more times. The rearrangement uses TRBV7-3 and TRBJ2-3; TRBD1 agrees at 9 bases. The CDR3 is 15 amino acids. The trim removed 5 bases at V and 0 bases at J, leaving 3 bases unmatched. Germline values: CDR1 SGHTA, CDR2 FQGTGA. The CDR3 coding sequence is TGTGCCAGCAGCCCAGGGACAGGGAGCACAGATACGCAGTATTTT. Its translation: CASSPGTGSTDTQYF.

The table lists this clonotype with a few counts. The V gene is TRBV27, the J gene TRBJ1-5; TRBD1 might be the D (6 bases). The CDR3 runs 14 residues. The V and J ends lost 3 bases and 7 bases respectively, with 13 bases between them. CDR1 is MNHEY and CDR2 is SMNVEV in the germline V gene (reference sequence). The CDR3 here is CASSFGGAGQPQHF. The CDR3 coding sequence is TGTGCCAGCAGTTTCGGGGGGGCAGGGCAGCCCCAGCATTTT.

The chain couples TRBV4-1 to TRBJ2-1; TRBD1 matches 9 bases. The CDR3 runs to 17 residues. With V trimmed by 1 base and J by 2 bases, 6 bases remained unmatched. Germline V gives CDR1 MGHRA, CDR2 YSYEKL. CDR3 sequence (DNA): TGCGCCAGCAGCCAAGGTCTGGGGGACAGGGCCTACAATGAGCAGTTCTTC. Residues: CASSQGLGDRAYNEQFF.

This clonotype occurred many times. The CDR3 nucleotides read TGTGCCAGCAGCTTAGGGTTCGGACGATCGGAAACCGGGGAGCTGTTTTTT. Its translation is CASSLGFGRSETGELFF. V and J are TRBV7-8 and TRBJ2-2; D gene ambiguous. The germline V and J ends were trimmed by 1 base and 5 bases, with 17 bases remaining between them. Per the germline V gene, CDR1 is SGHVS and CDR2 is FQNEAQ. The CDR3 consists of 17 residues.

The V call is TRBV5-4, the J call TRBJ2-3; 9 bases match TRBD2. The ends lost 4 bases at V and 3 bases at J; junction bases unmatched: 18. The CDR3 extends over 19 amino acids. The germline CDR1 and CDR2 sequences are SGHNT and YYREEE (reference sequence). The CDR3 nucleotides are TGTGCCAGCAGCCCTAATAGCGGGGGCCTCGGGAGGTGGACAGATACGCAGTATTTT. Translation gives CASSPNSGGLGRWTDTQYF.

The sample holds a few counts of this clonotype. The chain couples TRBV6-9 to TRBJ2-1; 9 bases agree with TRBD1. CDR3 length: 14 residues. Germline assignment: CDR1 MNHGY and CDR2 SVAAGI. With V trimmed by 6 bases and J by 4 bases, 4 bases remained unmatched. CDR3 amino acids: CASRLTGGYNEQFF. Written as DNA, the CDR3 is TGTGCCAGCAGATTGACAGGGGGTTACAATGAGCAGTTCTTC.

This clonotype has ten or more counts. The chain employs TRBV7-9 and TRBJ1-1, with D tentatively TRBD1 (5 bases). CDR1 SEHNR and CDR2 FQNEAQ come from the germline V gene (reference sequence). The CDR3 covers 12 residues. The ends were cut back, 5 bases at V and 8 bases at J, with 12 bases in the middle. The CDR3 loop reads CASSQRRDEAFF. Written as DNA, the CDR3 is TGTGCCAGCAGCCAGAGACGGGACGAAGCTTTCTTT.

The CDR3: CASSTPRTSGHNEQFF. The CDR3 nucleotides read TGTGCCAGCAGCACCCCGCGGACTAGCGGCCACAATGAGCAGTTCTTC. The genes are TRBV28 and TRBJ2-1, with 10 positions matching TRBD2. The germline gives CDR1 MDHEN, CDR2 SYDVKM. With 6 bases clipped from V and 5 bases from J, the junction kept 10 bases outside the gene matches. The CDR3 runs to 16 residues. Based on the CDR3 plus reference TRBV28 and TRBJ2-1, the full variable domain is DVKVTQSSRYLVKRTGEKVFLECVQDMDHENMFWYRQDPGLGLRLIYFSYDVKMKEKGDIPEGYSVSREKKERFSLILESASTNQTSMYLCASSTPRTSGHNEQFFGPGTRLTVL.

This chain links TRBV7-9 with TRBJ2-3, with 12 bases lining up with TRBD2. V was clipped by 3 bases and J by 4 bases; unmatched bases: 5. Germline loops: CDR1 SEHNR, CDR2 FQNEAQ (reference sequence). The CDR3 spans 16 residues. CDR3 sequence (DNA): TGTGCCAGCAGCTTCCCCCTAGCGGGGGGGCCAGATACGCAGTATTTT. Protein sequence: CASSFPLAGGPDTQYF.

The rearrangement links TRBV6-5 to TRBJ1-3; no firm D call. V lost 0 bases and J lost 2, with 14 bases in between. The CDR3 is 17 residues long. Germline lookup yields CDR1 MNHEY and CDR2 SVGAGI. This chain's CDR3 is CASSYSGYSAAGNTIYF. Here the CDR3 DNA reads TGTGCCAGCAGTTACTCGGGCTACTCTGCTGCTGGAAACACCATATATTTT.

This clonotype was seen only a few times. The chain couples TRBV6-1 to TRBJ1-4; D is undetermined. Per germline, CDR1 MNHNS and CDR2 SASEGT. CDR3 length equals 12 residues. V was cut by 3 bases and J by 7 bases, with 6 bases left in between. CDR3 sequence: CASSDGGEKLFF. The CDR3 DNA follows: TGTGCCAGCAGTGATGGAGGTGAAAAACTGTTTTTT.